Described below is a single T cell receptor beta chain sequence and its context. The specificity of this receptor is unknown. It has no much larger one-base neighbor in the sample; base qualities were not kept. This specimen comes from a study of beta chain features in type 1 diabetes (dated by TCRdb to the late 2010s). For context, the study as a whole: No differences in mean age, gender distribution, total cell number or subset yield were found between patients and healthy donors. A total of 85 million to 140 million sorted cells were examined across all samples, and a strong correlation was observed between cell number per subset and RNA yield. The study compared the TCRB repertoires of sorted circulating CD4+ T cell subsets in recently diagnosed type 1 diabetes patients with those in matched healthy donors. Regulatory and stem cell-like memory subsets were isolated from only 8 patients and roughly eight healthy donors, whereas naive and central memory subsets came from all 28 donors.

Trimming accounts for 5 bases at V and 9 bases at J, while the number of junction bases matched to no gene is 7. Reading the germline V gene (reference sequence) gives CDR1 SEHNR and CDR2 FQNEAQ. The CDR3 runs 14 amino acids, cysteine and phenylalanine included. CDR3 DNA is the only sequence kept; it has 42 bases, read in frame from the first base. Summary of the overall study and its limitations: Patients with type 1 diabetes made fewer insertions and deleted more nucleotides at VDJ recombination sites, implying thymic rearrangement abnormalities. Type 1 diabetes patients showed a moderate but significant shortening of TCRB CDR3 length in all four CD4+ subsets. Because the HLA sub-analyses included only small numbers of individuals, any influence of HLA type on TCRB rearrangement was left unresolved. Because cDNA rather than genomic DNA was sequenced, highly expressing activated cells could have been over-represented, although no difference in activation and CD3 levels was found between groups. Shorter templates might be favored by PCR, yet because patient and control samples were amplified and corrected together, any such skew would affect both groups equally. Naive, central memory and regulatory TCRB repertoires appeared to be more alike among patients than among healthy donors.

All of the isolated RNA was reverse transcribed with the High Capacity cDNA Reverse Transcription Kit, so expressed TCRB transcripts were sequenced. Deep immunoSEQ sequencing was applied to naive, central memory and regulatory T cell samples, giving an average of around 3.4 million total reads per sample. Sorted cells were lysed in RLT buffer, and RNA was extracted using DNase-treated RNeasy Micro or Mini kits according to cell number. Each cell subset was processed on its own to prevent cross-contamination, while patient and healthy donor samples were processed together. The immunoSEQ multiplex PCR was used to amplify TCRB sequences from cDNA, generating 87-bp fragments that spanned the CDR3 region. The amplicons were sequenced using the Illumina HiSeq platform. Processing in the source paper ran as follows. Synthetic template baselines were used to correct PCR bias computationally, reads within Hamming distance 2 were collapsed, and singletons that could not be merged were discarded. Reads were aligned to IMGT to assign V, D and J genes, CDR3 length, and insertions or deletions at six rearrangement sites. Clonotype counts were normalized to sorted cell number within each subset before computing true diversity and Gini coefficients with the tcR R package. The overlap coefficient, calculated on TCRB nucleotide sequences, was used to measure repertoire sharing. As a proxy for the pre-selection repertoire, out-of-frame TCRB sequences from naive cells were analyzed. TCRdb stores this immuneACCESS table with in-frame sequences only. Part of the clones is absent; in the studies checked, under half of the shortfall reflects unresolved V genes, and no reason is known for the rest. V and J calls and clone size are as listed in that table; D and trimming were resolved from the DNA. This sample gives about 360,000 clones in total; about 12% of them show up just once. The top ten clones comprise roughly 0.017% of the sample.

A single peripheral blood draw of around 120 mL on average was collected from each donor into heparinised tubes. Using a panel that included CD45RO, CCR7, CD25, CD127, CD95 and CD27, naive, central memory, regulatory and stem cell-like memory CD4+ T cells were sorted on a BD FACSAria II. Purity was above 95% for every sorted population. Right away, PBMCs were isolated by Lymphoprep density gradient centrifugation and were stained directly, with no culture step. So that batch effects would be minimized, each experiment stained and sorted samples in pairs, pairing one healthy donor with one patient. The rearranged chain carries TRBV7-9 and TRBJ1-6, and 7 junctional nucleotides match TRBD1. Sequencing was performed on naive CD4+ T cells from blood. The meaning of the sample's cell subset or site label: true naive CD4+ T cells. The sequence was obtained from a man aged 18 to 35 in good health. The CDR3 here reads CASSTLDRVSPLHF. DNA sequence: TGTGCCAGCAGCACGCTCGACAGGGTTTCACCCCTCCACTTT.